This entry describes one T cell receptor beta chain. Its antigen is currently unknown. Per individual, the PBMC samples numbered at least one pre-ART and at least two post-ART. Germline CDR1 SGHDN, CDR2 FVKESK. Trimming stripped 0 bases from V and 5 bases from J, with 10 bases between. The CDR3 is 15 residues long. The data originate from a study of long-term antiretroviral therapy in people with HIV. Points from the study as a whole: ART adherence, viral resistance and therapy changes went undocumented. Control repertoires displayed wider CDR3 length ranges than the HIV repertoires. Even long-term ART left TRB diversity below transplant donor controls, despite gains.

Investigators performed immunoSEQ version v3.0 at survey level. Sequencing was performed with immunoSEQ multiplex PCR; in TCRdb, only in-frame clones are kept and a portion is missing. The sample lists over 15,000 clones; less than 85% were seen once. The genes are TRBV14 and TRBJ1-4, with a possible D match to TRBD1 (6 bases). The sequencing here drew on unsorted PBMCs, taken 0.5 years before starting antiretroviral therapy. The sequence came from a woman in her forties or fifties with HIV. CDR3 sequence (DNA): TGTGCCAGCAGCCAAGACCGGGGGCGCAATGAAAAACTGTTTTTT. Its protein is CASSQDRGRNEKLFF.